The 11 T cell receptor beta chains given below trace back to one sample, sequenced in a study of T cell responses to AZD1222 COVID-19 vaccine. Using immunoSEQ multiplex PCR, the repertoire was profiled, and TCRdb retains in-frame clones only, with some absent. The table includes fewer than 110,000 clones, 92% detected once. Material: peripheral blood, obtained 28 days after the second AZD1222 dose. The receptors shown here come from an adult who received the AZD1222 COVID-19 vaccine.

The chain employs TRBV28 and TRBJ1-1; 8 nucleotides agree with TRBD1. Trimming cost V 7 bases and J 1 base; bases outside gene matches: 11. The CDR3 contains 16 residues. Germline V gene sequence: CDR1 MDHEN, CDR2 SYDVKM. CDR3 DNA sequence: TGTGCCAGCATTACACAGACAGGGGCGAGGAACACTGAAGCTTTCTTT. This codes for CASITQTGARNTEAFF.

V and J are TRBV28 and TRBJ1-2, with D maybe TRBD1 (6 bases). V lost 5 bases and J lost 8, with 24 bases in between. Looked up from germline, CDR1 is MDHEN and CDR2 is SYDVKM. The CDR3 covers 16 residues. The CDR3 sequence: CASSPSLRTSTGGYTF. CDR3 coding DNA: TGTGCCAGCAGTCCCTCCCTCCGGACCTCGACAGGCGGCTACACCTTC.

The CDR3, as DNA: TGTGCCACCAGCAGAGAAGTGGGGCCCGGGGTCGGAAAACTGTTTTTT. It specifies CATSREVGPGVGKLFF. J is TRBJ1-4 and V is TRBV15, with D perhaps TRBD1 (5 bases). Germline CDR1 reads LNHNV; CDR2 reads YYDKDF (reference sequence). This CDR3 is 16 amino acids long. V dropped 0 bases and J dropped 10 bases, with 18 bases sitting between them.

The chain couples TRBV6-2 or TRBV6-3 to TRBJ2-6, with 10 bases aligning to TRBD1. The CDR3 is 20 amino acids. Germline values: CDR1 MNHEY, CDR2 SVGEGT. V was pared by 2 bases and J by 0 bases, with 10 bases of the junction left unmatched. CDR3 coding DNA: TGTGCCAGCAGTTACCATACCGGGACAGGGGACAACTCTGGGGCCAACGTCCTGACTTTC. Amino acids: CASSYHTGTGDNSGANVLTF.

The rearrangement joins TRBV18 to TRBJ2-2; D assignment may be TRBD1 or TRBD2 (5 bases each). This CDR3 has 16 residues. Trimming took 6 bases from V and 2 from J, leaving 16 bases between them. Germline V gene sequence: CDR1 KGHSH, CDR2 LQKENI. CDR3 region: CASSYTGTPNTGELFF. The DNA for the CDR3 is TGTGCCAGCTCCTACACCGGGACCCCAAACACCGGGGAGCTGTTTTTT.

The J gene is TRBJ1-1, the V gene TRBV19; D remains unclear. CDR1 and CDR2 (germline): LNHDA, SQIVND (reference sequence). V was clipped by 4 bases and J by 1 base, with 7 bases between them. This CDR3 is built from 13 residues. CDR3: CASSSQTNTEAFF. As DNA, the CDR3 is TGTGCCAGTAGTAGTCAGACGAACACTGAAGCTTTCTTT.

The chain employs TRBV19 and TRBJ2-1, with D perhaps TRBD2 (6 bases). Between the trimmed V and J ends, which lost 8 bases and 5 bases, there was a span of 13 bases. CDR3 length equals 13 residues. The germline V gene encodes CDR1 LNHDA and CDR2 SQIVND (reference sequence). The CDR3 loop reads CASGTLGDNEQFF. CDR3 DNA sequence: TGTGCCAGTGGGACTTTGGGCGACAATGAGCAGTTCTTC.

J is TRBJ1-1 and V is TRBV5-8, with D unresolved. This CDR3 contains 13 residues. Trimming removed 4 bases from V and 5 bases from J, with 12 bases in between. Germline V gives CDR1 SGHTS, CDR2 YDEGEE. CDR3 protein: CASSPGWTTEAFF. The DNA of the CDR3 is TGTGCCAGCAGCCCCGGATGGACGACTGAAGCTTTCTTT.

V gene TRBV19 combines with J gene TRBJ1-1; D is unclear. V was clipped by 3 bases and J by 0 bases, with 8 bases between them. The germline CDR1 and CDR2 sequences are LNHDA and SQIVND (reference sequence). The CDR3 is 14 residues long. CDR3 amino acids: CASSMTGVNTEAFF. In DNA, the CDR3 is TGTGCCAGTAGTATGACGGGCGTGAACACTGAAGCTTTCTTT.

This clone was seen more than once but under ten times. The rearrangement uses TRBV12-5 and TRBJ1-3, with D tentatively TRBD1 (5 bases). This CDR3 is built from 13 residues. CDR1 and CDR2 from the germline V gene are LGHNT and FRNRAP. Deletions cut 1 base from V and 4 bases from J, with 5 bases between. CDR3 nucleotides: TGTGCTAGTGGTTTGGGACAGGGAAACACCATATATTTT. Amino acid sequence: CASGLGQGNTIYF.

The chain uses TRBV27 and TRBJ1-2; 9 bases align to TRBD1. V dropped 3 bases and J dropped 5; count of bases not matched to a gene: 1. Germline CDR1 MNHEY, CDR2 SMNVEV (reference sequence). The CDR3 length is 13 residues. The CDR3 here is CASSFGQGYGYTF. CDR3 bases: TGTGCCAGCAGTTTCGGACAGGGGTATGGCTACACCTTC.